One and the same sample provided the 14 T cell receptor beta chains below, sequenced in a study of cytomegalovirus exposure and HLA in healthy donors. PCR used 60 Vbeta primers and 13 Jbeta primers. The data were produced by immunoSEQ multiplex PCR, yet TCRdb's version contains in-frame clones alone and is incomplete. The sample consists of around 100,000 clones, under 70% of them appearing once. Sequenced material: PBMCs. Receptor source: a man younger than 35 in good health and CMV-seropositive.

This clone was seen a single time. The sample has other DNA sequences that encode this CDR3 too. The chain joins TRBV29-1 to TRBJ2-3; unclear D gene. Per germline, CDR1 SQVTM and CDR2 ANQGSEA. The CDR3 contains 15 residues. Deletions cut 6 bases from V and 1 base from J, with 17 bases between. In DNA, the CDR3 is TGCAGCGTAGATCCAACAGTGCATGGCACAGATACGCAGTATTTT. This translates into CSVDPTVHGTDTQYF.

The rearrangement links TRBV5-1 to TRBJ1-2; D is perhaps TRBD1 (5 bases). Trimming took off 1 base at V and 8 bases at J, with 12 bases between the two ends. This CDR3 is built from 13 residues. CDR1 and CDR2 from the germline V gene are SGHRS and YFSETQ. The CDR3 DNA follows: TGCGCCAGCAGCTTGCTAGGGGCTGAAGGCTACACCTTC. Encoded protein: CASSLLGAEGYTF.

The J gene is TRBJ2-5, the V gene TRBV6-5; D may be TRBD2 (6 bases). V dropped 2 bases and J dropped 8 bases, with 18 bases sitting between them. The CDR3 covers 15 residues. CDR1 and CDR2 from the germline V gene are MNHEY and SVGAGI. In nucleotides, the CDR3 is TGTGCCAGCAGTTACAGAAGCGGGTTCCAAGGAACCCAGTACTTC. It translates to CASSYRSGFQGTQYF.

The chain has TRBV11-3 and TRBJ2-1; no definite D call. V lost 0 bases to trimming and J lost 7 bases, with 7 bases between them. Germline values: CDR1 SGHNT, CDR2 YENEEA. This CDR3 is 13 amino acids long. The CDR3 nucleotides read TGTGCCAGCAGCTTAGATTTCGGGAATGAGCAGTTCTTC. Translated, it gives CASSLDFGNEQFF.

This clone showed up just a few times. In DNA form, the CDR3 reads TGTGCCAGCATTTCACAGGGGCTGACTGAAGCTTTCTTT. It encodes CASISQGLTEAFF. V is TRBV28 and J is TRBJ1-1, with 7 positions matching TRBD1. The CDR3 covers 13 residues. V lost 7 bases, J lost 5 bases, and 7 bases stayed unmatched. Germline CDR1 reads MDHEN; CDR2 reads SYDVKM.

The rearrangement joins TRBV6-1 to TRBJ1-2; D remains ambiguous. Germline lookup yields CDR1 MNHNS and CDR2 SASEGT. CDR3 length: 13 amino acids. V was trimmed by 5 bases and J by 0 bases, leaving 7 bases between them. The CDR3 sequence is CASSRVPNYGYTF. CDR3 nucleotide sequence: TGTGCCAGCAGTCGCGTCCCTAACTATGGCTACACCTTC.

This chain uses TRBV10-1 with TRBJ1-5; 8 bases agree with TRBD1. J lost 4 bases, V lost 7 bases, and 18 bases had no gene match. CDR1 and CDR2 (germline): WNHNN, SYGVQD (reference sequence). This CDR3 comprises 18 residues. The DNA for the CDR3 is TGCGCCAGCAACCCGCCGGGGACAGGCCCATGGTGGAATCAGCCCCAGCATTTT. Translated, it gives CASNPPGTGPWWNQPQHF.

The gene calls are TRBV4-1 and TRBJ2-2; 11 bases match TRBD2. The V segment lost 2 bases and the J segment 6 bases; nucleotides outside the gene matches: 8. Germline values: CDR1 MGHRA, CDR2 YSYEKL. The CDR3 has 17 residues. CDR3 sequence reads: CASSQPMTSGVSGELFF. CDR3 sequence (DNA): TGCGCCAGCAGCCAACCAATGACTAGCGGGGTTTCCGGGGAGCTGTTTTTT.

This clone came up once. As DNA, the CDR3 is TGTGCCAGCAGTGAACCCGGGGGCAAAAACATTCAGTACTTC. This translates into CASSEPGGKNIQYF. The gene calls are TRBV2 and TRBJ2-4; possibly TRBD2 for D (6 bases). CDR1 and CDR2 (germline): SNHLY, FYNNEI. This CDR3 is 14 amino acids long. V was pared by 2 bases and J by 3 bases, with 8 bases between.

This rearrangement joins TRBV28 to TRBJ2-2, with D possibly matching TRBD1 (6 bases). The CDR3 has 15 residues. Germline lookup yields CDR1 MDHEN and CDR2 SYDVKM. V gave up 8 bases and J gave up 3 bases, with 16 bases separating them. The CDR3 protein is CASSPGVAYTGELFF. DNA for the CDR3: TGTGCCAGCTCCCCAGGGGTCGCGTACACCGGGGAGCTGTTTTTT.

The rearrangement uses TRBV7-2 and TRBJ2-5; TRBD2 aligns across 9 bases. The CDR3 runs 17 residues. Germline V gives CDR1 SGHTA, CDR2 FQGNSA. V trimming: 0 bases; J trimming: 0 bases; junction bases outside the gene matches: 5. CDR3 in DNA: TGTGCCAGCAGCTTAGCGCTGGCTAGCGGGGACCAAGAGACCCAGTACTTC. It encodes CASSLALASGDQETQYF.

The V call is TRBV5-1, the J call TRBJ1-6, with D uncertain. The CDR3 covers 14 residues. Germline CDR1 SGHRS, CDR2 YFSETQ. Trimming removed 1 base at V and 5 bases at J, with 7 bases between. The CDR3 DNA reads as TGCGCCAGCAGCTTGTCAGGAAATAATTCACCCCTCCACTTT. This gives the protein CASSLSGNNSPLHF.

This clone has a handful of counts. V is TRBV28 and J is TRBJ2-3; D is uncertain. This CDR3 region has 13 residues. Germline V CDR1 and CDR2: MDHEN, SYDVKM. V was cut by 4 bases and J by 4 bases, with 9 bases left in between. The CDR3 sequence is CASSYHSSDTQYF. The CDR3 DNA sequence: TGTGCCAGCAGTTATCACAGTTCAGATACGCAGTATTTT.

The chain employs TRBV19 and TRBJ2-1, with D possibly matching TRBD2 (6 bases). Per the germline V gene, CDR1 is LNHDA and CDR2 is SQIVND (reference sequence). Trimming took off 6 bases at V and 0 bases at J, with 6 bases between the two ends. There are 13 residues in the CDR3. The CDR3 nucleotides are TGTGCCAGTAGCGGGAGCTCCTACAATGAGCAGTTCTTC. Residues: CASSGSSYNEQFF.